This TCR beta chain was sequenced in a study of cytotoxic CD8 clonotypes in ibrutinib-treated CLL. Only in-frame clones appear in the TCRdb table, and some are missing; sequencing was by immunoSEQ multiplex PCR. The table lists about 50,000 clones, 70% to 90% of them singletons. The CDR3 is 17 amino acids. J lost 2 bases, V lost 4 bases, and 11 bases had no gene match. V and J are TRBV5-3 and TRBJ1-2; 10 positions agree with TRBD1. TRBV5-3 is flagged as an ORF with uncertain function. The clonotype was recovered from a human donor with chronic lymphocytic leukemia. The specimen comprised PBMCs, sampled after 24 months of ibrutinib treatment. CDR3 region: CARSPWTGGFPNYGYTF. In nucleotides, the CDR3 is TGTGCCAGAAGCCCCTGGACAGGGGGGTTCCCGAACTATGGCTACACCTTC.